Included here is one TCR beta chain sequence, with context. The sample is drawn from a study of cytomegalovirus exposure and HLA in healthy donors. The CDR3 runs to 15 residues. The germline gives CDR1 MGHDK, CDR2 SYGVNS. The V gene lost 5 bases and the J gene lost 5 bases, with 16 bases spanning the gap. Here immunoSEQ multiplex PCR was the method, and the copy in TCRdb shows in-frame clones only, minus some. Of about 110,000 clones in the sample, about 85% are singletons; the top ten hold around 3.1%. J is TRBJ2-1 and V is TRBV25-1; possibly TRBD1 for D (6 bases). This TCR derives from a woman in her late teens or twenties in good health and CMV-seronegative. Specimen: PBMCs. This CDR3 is CASSPPVEGDNEQFF. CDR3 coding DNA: TGTGCCAGCAGTCCCCCTGTCGAGGGGGACAATGAGCAGTTCTTC.